This T cell receptor (beta chain) stems from a study of T cells expressing NK-cell markers. Across the whole study: One of eight sequenced donors was HCMV-seronegative; the other seven were seropositive.

Broader study findings: Whether expanded NKG2C+ T cell clones were HCMV-specific remained unclear.

CDR1 and CDR2 from the germline V gene are LGHNA and YNFKEQ. The CDR3 is made up of 13 amino acids. Notes on this clonotype: The antigen is not known.

The TCR beta cDNA came from 5'RACE template switching with UMIs. TCRdb derives one entry per CDR3 protein from the 5' RACE reads, leaving out DNA. This sample contains roughly 150,000 distinct CDR3 sequences. This clonotype originated in a woman aged 18-70 years in good health. The chain links TRBV4-2 to TRBJ2-3. Material for sequencing was blood T cells: a sorted CD56 or NKG2C T cell subset, CD4+ or CD8+ T cells, or bulk PBMC T cells (not recorded which). The chain's CDR3 is CASSQGLADTQYF.